Shown below are 2 T cell receptor beta chains from a single sample sequenced in a study of shared clonotypes between healthy human individuals. Some clones are missing from TCRdb's copy, which holds only in-frame ones; the method was immunoSEQ multiplex PCR. Found here are a few million clones, approximately 93% of them singletons; the top ten hold 0.39%. The material sequenced was naive CD4+ T cells from PBMCs. Subset given: CD45RA+ positively selected. These TCRs come from a man younger than 30 in good health. Some clones in this sample may be carry-over from other donors' samples.

This chain connects TRBV28 to TRBJ2-4, with D possibly matching TRBD1 (6 bases). In germline, CDR1 is MDHEN, CDR2 SYDVKM. Between the trimmed V and J ends, which lost 3 bases and 0 bases, there was a span of 18 bases. The CDR3 is 18 residues long. The CDR3 region is CASSFGQGTYLAKNIQYF. Written as DNA, the CDR3 is TGTGCCAGCAGTTTCGGGCAGGGGACATATTTAGCCAAAAACATTCAGTACTTC.

J is TRBJ1-5 and V is TRBV6-1; D gene ambiguous. V gave up 6 bases and J gave up 1 base, with 13 bases separating them. Germline CDR1 and CDR2: MNHNS and SASEGT. This CDR3 region has 15 residues. The CDR3 DNA is TGTGCCAGCAGCCTAGAACGGAGCAGCAATCAGCCCCAGCATTTT. Protein: CASSLERSSNQPQHF.